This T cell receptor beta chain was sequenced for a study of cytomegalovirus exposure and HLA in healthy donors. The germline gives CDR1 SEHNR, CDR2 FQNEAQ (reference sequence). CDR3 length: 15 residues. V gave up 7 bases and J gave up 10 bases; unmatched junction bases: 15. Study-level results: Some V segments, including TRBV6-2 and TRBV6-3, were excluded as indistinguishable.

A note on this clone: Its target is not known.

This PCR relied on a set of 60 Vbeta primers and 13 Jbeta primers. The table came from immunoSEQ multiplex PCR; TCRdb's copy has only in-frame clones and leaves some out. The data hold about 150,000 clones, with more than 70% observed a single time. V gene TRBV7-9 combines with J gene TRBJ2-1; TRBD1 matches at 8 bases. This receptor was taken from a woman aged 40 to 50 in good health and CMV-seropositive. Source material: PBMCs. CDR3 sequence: CASISGQGRSLEQFF. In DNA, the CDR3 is TGTGCCAGCATCTCTGGACAGGGTCGCTCGTTGGAGCAGTTCTTC.